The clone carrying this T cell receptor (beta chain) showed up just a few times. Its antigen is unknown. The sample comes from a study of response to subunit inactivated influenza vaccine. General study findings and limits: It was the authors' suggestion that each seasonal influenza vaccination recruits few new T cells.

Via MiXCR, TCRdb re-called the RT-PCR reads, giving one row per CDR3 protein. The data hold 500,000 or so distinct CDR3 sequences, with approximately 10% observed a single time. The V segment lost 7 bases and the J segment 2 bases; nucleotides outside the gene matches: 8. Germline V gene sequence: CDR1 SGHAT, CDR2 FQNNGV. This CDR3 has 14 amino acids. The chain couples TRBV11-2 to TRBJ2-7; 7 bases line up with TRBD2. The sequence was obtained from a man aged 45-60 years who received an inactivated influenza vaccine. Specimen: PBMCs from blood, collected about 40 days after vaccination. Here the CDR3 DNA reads TGTGCCAGCACCCAGCCTCGGGGGGCCTACGAGCAGTACTTC. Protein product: CASTQPRGAYEQYF.